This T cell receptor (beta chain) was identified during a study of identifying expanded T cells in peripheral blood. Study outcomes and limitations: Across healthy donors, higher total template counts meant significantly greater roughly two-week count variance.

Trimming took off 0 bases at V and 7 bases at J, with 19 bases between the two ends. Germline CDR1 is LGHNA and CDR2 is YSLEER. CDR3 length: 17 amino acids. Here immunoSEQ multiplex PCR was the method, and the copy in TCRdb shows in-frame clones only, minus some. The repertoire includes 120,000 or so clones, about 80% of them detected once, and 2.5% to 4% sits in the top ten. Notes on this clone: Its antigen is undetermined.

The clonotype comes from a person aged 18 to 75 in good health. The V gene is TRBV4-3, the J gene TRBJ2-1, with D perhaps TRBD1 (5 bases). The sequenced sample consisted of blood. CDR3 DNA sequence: TGCGCCAGCAGCCAAGATAGGTGGGGCATTTACAGGAATGAGCAGTTCTTC. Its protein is CASSQDRWGIYRNEQFF.